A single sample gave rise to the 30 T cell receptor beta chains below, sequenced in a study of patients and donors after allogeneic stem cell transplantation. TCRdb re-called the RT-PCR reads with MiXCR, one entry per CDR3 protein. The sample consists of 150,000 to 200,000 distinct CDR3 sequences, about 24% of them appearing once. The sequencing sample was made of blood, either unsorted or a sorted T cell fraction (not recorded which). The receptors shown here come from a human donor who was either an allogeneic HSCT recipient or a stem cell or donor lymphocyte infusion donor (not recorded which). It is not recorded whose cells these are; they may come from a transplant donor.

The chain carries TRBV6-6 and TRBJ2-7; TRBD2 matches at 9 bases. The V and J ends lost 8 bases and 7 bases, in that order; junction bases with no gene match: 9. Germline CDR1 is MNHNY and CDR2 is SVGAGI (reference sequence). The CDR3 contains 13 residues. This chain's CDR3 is CASRLAGVWEQYF. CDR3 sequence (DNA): TGTGCCAGCCGCTTAGCGGGAGTGTGGGAGCAGTACTTC.

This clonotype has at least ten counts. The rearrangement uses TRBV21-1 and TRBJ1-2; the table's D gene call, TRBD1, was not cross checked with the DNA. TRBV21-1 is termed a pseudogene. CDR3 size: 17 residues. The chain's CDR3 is CASSKELRQGDSYGYTF. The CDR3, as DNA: TGTGCCAGCAGCAAAGAGCTAAGACAGGGGGATAGCTATGGCTACACCTTC.

CDR3 nucleotides: TGTGCCAGCAGAGAACTTAGCACAGATACGCAGTATTTT. Its protein product is CASRELSTDTQYF. This sequence joins TRBV6-5 and TRBJ2-3; D is undetermined. From germline, CDR1 is MNHEY and CDR2 SVGAGI. V was pared by 6 bases and J by 0 bases, with 7 bases between. This CDR3 spans 13 amino acids.

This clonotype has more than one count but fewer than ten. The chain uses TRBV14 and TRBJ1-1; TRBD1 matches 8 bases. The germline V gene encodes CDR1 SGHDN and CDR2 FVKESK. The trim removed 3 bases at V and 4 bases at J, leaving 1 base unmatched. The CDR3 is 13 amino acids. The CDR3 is CASSHTGGTEAFF. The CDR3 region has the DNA TGTGCCAGCAGCCATACAGGGGGCACTGAAGCTTTCTTT.

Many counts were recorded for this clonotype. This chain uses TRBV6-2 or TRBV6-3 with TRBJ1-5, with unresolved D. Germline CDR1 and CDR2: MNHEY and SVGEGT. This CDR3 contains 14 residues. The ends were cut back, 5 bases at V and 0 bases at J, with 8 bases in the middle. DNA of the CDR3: TGTGCCAGCAGTCCGGTCATTAGCAATCAGCCCCAGCATTTT. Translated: CASSPVISNQPQHF.

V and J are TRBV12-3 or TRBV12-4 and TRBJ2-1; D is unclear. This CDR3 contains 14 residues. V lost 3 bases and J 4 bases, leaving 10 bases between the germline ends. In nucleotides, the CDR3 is TGTGCCAGCAGTTTGGTAGACGGGTACAATGAGCAGTTCTTC. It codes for CASSLVDGYNEQFF.

CDR3 protein: CSARSPNTGELFF. In DNA form, the CDR3 reads TGCAGTGCTAGATCCCCGAACACCGGGGAGCTGTTTTTT. The chain is built from TRBV20-1 and TRBJ2-2; D remains unclear. V dropped 2 bases and J dropped 0 bases, with 4 bases sitting between them. Per germline, CDR1 DFQATT and CDR2 SNEGSKA (reference sequence). This CDR3 spans 13 amino acids.

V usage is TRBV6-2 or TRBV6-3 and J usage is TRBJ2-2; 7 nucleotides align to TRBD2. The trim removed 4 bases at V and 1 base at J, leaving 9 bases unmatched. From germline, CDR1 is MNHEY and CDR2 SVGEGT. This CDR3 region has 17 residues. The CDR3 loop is CASSSPGLTMNTGELFF. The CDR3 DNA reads TGTGCCAGCAGTTCACCGGGACTAACGATGAACACCGGGGAGCTGTTTTTT.

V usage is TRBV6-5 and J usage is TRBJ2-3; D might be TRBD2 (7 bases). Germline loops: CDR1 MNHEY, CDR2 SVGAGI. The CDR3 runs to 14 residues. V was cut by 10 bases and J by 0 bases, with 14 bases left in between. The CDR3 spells CATTRGASTDTQYF. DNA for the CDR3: TGTGCCACCACCCGGGGGGCTAGCACAGATACGCAGTATTTT.

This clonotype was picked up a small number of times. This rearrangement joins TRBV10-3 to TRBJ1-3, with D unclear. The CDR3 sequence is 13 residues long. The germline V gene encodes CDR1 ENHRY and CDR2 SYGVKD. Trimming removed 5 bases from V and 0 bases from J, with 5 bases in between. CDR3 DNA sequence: TGTGCCATCAGTCGGGACTCTGGAAACACCATATATTTT. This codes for CAISRDSGNTIYF.

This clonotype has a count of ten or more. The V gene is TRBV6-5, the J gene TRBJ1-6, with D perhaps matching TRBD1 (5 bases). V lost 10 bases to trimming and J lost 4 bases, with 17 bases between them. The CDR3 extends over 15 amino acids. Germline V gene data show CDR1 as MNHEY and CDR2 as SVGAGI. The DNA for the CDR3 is TGTGCCACCCGGCGACAGTCCTTTTATAATTCACCCCTCCACTTT. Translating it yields CATRRQSFYNSPLHF.

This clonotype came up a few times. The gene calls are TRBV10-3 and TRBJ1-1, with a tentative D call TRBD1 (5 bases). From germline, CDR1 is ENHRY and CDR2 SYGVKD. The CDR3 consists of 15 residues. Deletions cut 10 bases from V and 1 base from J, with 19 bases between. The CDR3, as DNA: TGTGCCACCGCAACCGGCAGGGTCGAGAACACTGAAGCTTTCTTT. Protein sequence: CATATGRVENTEAFF.

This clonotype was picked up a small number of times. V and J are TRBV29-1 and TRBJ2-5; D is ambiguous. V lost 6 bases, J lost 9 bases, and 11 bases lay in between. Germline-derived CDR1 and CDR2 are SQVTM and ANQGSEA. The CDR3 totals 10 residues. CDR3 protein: CSVGLGPQYF. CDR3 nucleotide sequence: TGCAGCGTGGGCCTCGGGCCCCAGTACTTC.

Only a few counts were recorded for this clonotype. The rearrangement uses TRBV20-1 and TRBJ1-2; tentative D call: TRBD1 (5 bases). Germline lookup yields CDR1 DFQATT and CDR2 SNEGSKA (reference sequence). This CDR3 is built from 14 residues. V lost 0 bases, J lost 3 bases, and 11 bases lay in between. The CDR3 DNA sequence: TGCAGTGCTAGAGAGTTAGACAGATACTATGGCTACACCTTC. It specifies CSARELDRYYGYTF.

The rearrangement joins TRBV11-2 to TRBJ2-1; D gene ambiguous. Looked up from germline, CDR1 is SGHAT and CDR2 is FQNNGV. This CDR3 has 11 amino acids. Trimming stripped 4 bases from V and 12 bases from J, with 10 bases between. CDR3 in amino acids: CASSSVGRQFF. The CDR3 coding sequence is TGTGCCAGCAGCTCAGTAGGGCGGCAGTTCTTC.

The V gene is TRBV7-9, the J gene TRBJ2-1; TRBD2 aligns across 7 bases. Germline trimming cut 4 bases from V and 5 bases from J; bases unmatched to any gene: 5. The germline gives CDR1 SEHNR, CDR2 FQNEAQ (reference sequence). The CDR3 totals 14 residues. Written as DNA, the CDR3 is TGTGCCAGCAGCTCCCCCGGGGGGAACAATGAGCAGTTCTTC. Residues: CASSSPGGNNEQFF.

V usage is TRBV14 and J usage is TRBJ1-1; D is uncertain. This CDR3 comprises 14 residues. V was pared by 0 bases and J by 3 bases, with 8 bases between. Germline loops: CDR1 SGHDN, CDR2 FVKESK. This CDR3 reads CASSQDRRDTEAFF. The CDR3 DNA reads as TGTGCCAGCAGCCAAGACAGGCGGGACACTGAAGCTTTCTTT.

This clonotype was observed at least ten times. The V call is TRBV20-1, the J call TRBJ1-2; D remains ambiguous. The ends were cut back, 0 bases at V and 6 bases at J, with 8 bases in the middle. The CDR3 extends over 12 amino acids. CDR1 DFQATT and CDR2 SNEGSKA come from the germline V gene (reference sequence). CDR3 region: CSARDRRNGYTF. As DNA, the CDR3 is TGCAGTGCTAGAGATCGGAGAAATGGCTACACCTTC.

CDR3 DNA: TGTGCCAGCAGCCGGGACTATGGAGCTTTCTTT. Its protein product is CASSRDYGAFF. The chain uses TRBV7-9 and TRBJ1-1, with D perhaps TRBD1 (5 bases). V shed 5 bases and J shed 10 bases, with 11 bases lying between them. Germline CDR1 SEHNR, CDR2 FQNEAQ (reference sequence). The CDR3 runs to 11 residues.

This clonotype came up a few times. This CDR3 is CASSQDPAQDQETQYF. The CDR3 DNA is TGTGCCAGCAGCCAAGATCCGGCACAGGATCAAGAGACCCAGTACTTC. The chain is built from TRBV3-1 and TRBJ2-5; maybe TRBD1 (5 bases). Germline CDR1 and CDR2: LGHDT and YNNKEL (reference sequence). The CDR3 has 16 amino acids. With 0 bases removed from V and 2 bases from J, the gap between germline ends came to 13 bases.

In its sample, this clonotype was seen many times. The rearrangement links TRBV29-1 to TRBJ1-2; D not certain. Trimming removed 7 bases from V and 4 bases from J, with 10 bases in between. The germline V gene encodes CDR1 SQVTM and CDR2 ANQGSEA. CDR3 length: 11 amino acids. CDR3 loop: CSARSLYGYTF. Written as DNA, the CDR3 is TGCAGCGCCCGGTCCCTCTATGGCTACACCTTC.

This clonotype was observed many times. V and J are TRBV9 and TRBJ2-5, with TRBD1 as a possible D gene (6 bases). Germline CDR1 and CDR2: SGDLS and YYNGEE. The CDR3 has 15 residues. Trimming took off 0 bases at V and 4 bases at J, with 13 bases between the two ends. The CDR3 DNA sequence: TGTGCCAGCAGCGTAGATCGAGGGGGTGGAGAGACCCAGTACTTC. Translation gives CASSVDRGGGETQYF.

CDR3 residues: CSARGTSGNEQYF. DNA for the CDR3: TGCAGTGCTAGAGGGACTAGCGGGAACGAGCAGTACTTC. This chain links TRBV20-1 with TRBJ2-7; 12 bases agree with TRBD2. Looked up from germline, CDR1 is DFQATT and CDR2 is SNEGSKA (reference sequence). The CDR3 covers 13 residues. Trimming took 1 base from V and 5 from J; bases not matched to a gene: 0.

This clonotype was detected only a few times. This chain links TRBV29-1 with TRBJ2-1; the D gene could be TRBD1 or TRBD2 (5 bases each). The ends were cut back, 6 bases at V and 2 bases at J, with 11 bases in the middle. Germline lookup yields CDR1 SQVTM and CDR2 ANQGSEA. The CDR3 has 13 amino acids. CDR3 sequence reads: CSVGTLAYNEQFF. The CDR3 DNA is TGCAGCGTGGGGACCCTAGCCTACAATGAGCAGTTCTTC.

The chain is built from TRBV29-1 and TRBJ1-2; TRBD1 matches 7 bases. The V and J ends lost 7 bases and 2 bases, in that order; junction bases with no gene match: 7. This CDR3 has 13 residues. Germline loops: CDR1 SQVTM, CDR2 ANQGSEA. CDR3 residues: CSARTGENYGYTF. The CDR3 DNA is TGCAGCGCTCGGACAGGAGAGAACTATGGCTACACCTTC.

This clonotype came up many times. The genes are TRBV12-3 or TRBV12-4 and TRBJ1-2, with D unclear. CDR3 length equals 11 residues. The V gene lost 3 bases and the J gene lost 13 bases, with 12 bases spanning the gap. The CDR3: CASSLSGRSTF. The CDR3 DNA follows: TGTGCCAGCAGTTTGAGCGGCCGGAGCACCTTC.

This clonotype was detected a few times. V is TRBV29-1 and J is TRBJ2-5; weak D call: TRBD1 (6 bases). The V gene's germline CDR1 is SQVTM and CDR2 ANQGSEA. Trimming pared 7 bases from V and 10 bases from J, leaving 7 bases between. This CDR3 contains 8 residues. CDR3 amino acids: CSADSQYF. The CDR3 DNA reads TGCAGCGCGGACAGCCAGTACTTC.

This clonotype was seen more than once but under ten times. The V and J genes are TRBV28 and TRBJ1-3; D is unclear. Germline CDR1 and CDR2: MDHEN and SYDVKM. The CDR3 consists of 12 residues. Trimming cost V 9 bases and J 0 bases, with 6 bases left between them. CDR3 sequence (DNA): TGTGCCAGTGCGAGCTCTGGAAACACCATATATTTT. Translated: CASASSGNTIYF.

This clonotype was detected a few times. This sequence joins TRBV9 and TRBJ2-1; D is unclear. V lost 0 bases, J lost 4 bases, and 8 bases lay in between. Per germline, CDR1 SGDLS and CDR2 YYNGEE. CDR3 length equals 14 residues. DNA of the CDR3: TGTGCCAGCAGCGTAGGTTCTAGGTACAATGAGCAGTTCTTC. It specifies CASSVGSRYNEQFF.

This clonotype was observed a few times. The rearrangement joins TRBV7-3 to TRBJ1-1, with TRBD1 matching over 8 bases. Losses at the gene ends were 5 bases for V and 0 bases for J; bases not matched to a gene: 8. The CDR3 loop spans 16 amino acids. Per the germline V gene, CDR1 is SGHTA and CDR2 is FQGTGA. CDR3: CASSPLPTGVNTEAFF. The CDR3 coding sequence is TGTGCCAGCAGCCCTTTACCGACAGGGGTGAACACTGAAGCTTTCTTT. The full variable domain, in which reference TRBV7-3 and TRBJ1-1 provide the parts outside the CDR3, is GAGVSQTPSNKVTEKGKYVELRCDPISGHTALYWYRQSLGQGPEFLIYFQGTGAADDSGLPNDRFFAVRPEGSVSTLKIQRTERGDSAVYLCASSPLPTGVNTEAFFGQGTRLTVV.